This entry is about one TCR beta chain. As yet, its antigen is unknown. This specimen comes from a study of glioma-infiltrating T cells after dendritic cell vaccination. As for the study in general: Between about 2003 and 2013, patients got autologous tumor lysate-pulsed dendritic cell vaccines.

The PCR used 60 V beta and 13 J beta primers. Sequenced by immunoSEQ multiplex PCR; TCRdb stores in-frame clones only, minus some. Seen here are over 80,000 clones, roughly 90% observed once, and the top ten hold approximately 2.9%. Findings of the study overall: The cohort had few patients with full blood and tumor sets. Longer survival after dendritic cell vaccination followed higher pretreatment TIL content.

This CDR3 has 14 amino acids. Germline values: CDR1 LGHNA, CDR2 YNFKEQ. V shed 0 bases, J shed 6 bases, and the junction held 4 bases outside the gene matches. Source: blood, taken before dendritic cell vaccination. The V call is TRBV4-2, the J call TRBJ1-2; 7 bases agree with TRBD1. This TCR was recovered from a human donor with glioblastoma. The CDR3 region has the DNA TGTGCCAGCAGCCAAGAATGGCAGGGGGATGGCTACACCTTC. Translation gives CASSQEWQGDGYTF.